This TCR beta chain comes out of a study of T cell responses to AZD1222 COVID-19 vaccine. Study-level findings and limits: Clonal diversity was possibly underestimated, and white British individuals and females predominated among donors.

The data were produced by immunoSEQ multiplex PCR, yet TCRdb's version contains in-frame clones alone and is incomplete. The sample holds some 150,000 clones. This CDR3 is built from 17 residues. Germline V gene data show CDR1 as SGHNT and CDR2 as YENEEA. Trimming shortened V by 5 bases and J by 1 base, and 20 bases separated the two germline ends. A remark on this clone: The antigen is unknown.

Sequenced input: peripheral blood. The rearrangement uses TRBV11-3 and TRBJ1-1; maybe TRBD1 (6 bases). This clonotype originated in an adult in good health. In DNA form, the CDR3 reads TGTGCCAGCAGCCCCGCCCTTGGAGGGGGGAAGAACACTGAAGCTTTCTTT. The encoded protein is CASSPALGGGKNTEAFF.